The sample holds a few counts of the clone carrying this T cell receptor (beta chain). This record belongs to a study of cytomegalovirus exposure and HLA in healthy donors. The CDR3 spans 15 residues. V shed 5 bases and J 6 bases; nucleotides not matched to a gene: 9. Germline V CDR1 and CDR2: LNHDA, SQIVND (reference sequence). Primers included in the PCR were 60 Vbeta and 13 Jbeta primers. Here immunoSEQ multiplex PCR was the method, and the copy in TCRdb shows in-frame clones only, minus some. The profile shows about 200,000 clones, approximately 85% of them singletons. J is TRBJ1-2 and V is TRBV19; TRBD1 matches 10 bases. This TCR was recovered from a young man in good health and CMV-seronegative. The sequenced sample was PBMCs. The CDR3 here is CASSPNRDRGHGYTF. DNA of the CDR3: TGTGCCAGTAGTCCGAACCGGGACAGGGGCCATGGCTACACCTTC. Full variable domain (missing parts from reference TRBV19 and TRBJ1-2): DGGITQSPKYLFRKEGQNVTLSCEQNLNHDAMYWYRQDPGQGLRLIYYSQIVNDFQKGDIAEGYSVSREKKESFPLTVTSAQKNPTAFYLCASSPNRDRGHGYTFGSGTRLTVV.